This passage covers 13 T cell receptor beta chains from one sample sequenced in a study of blood T cell repertoires in COVID-19. Here immunoSEQ multiplex PCR was the method, and the copy in TCRdb shows in-frame clones only, minus some. The sample records approximately 440,000 clones, approximately 88% being singletons. The sequencing input was peripheral blood. The origin of the receptors is a woman between 45 and 60 years old with COVID-19, enrolled during active disease.

The chain uses TRBV24-1 and TRBJ2-7; 9 nucleotides match TRBD1. J was trimmed by 5 bases and V by 4 bases; bases with no gene match: 5. The CDR3 extends over 14 amino acids. The germline V gene encodes CDR1 KGHDR and CDR2 SFDVKD. The CDR3 region has the DNA TGTGCCACCAGTGACCCGGACAGGGGAAACGAGCAGTACTTC. The encoded protein is CATSDPDRGNEQYF.

This clone came up a few times. This chain joins TRBV7-2 and TRBJ2-7; perhaps TRBD2 as D (6 bases). V lost 9 bases to trimming and J lost 4 bases, with 19 bases between them. The CDR3 loop spans 14 amino acids. In germline, CDR1 is SGHTA, CDR2 FQGNSA. CDR3 bases: TGTGCCAGTACTCGCCGGGGGATTGGGTACGAGCAGTACTTC. Translated: CASTRRGIGYEQYF.

The rearrangement joins TRBV9 to TRBJ1-2, with 7 positions matching TRBD1. V was pared by 0 bases and J by 6 bases, with 17 bases of the junction left unmatched. This CDR3 is built from 18 residues. Germline lookup yields CDR1 SGDLS and CDR2 YYNGEE. CDR3 in DNA: TGTGCCAGCAGCGTAGCCTCCTCTGTTGATGACAGGGTCAATGGCTACACCTTC. Translation gives CASSVASSVDDRVNGYTF.

The V call is TRBV27, the J call TRBJ1-6, with 9 nucleotides matching TRBD1. CDR3 length equals 15 residues. J was trimmed by 9 bases and V by 6 bases; bases with no gene match: 9. CDR1 MNHEY and CDR2 SMNVEV come from the germline V gene (reference sequence). DNA of the CDR3: TGTGCCAGCAGCTGGGAGGGGACAGGGTTTTCACCCCTCCACTTT. It codes for CASSWEGTGFSPLHF.

V gene TRBV5-1 combines with J gene TRBJ2-1; 8 positions match TRBD2. The CDR3 loop spans 16 amino acids. Trimming removed 0 bases from V and 1 base from J; junction bases left unmatched: 3. Germline CDR1 reads SGHRS; CDR2 reads YFSETQ. The CDR3 sequence: CASSLVGGGSYNEQFF. CDR3 sequence (DNA): TGCGCCAGCAGCTTGGTTGGCGGGGGGTCCTACAATGAGCAGTTCTTC. The full variable domain, in which reference TRBV5-1 and TRBJ2-1 provide the parts outside the CDR3, is KAGVTQTPRYLIKTRGQQVTLSCSPISGHRSVSWYQQTPGQGLQFLFEYFSETQRNKGNFPGRFSGRQFSNSRSEMNVSTLELGDSALYLCASSLVGGGSYNEQFFGPGTRLTVL.

The CDR3 loop is CASSLAETGNYEQYF. The CDR3 nucleotides read TGTGCCAGCAGCTTGGCCGAGACAGGTAACTACGAGCAGTACTTC. This chain joins TRBV5-4 and TRBJ2-7; possibly TRBD1 for D (6 bases). Per the germline V gene, CDR1 is SGHNT and CDR2 is YYREEE (reference sequence). V was pared by 0 bases and J by 3 bases, with 13 bases between. CDR3 length equals 15 residues.

V and J are TRBV5-1 and TRBJ2-1; D possibly corresponds to TRBD2 (6 bases). Trimming cost V 3 bases and J 5 bases, with 9 bases left between them. In germline, CDR1 is SGHRS, CDR2 YFSETQ. This CDR3 contains 13 residues. CDR3 coding DNA: TGCGCCAGCAGCTCTACTAGCAACAATGAGCAGTTCTTC. This sequence encodes CASSSTSNNEQFF.

The chain joins TRBV12-3 or TRBV12-4 to TRBJ2-5, with 7 bases fitting TRBD2. This CDR3 comprises 13 residues. Trimming at V came to 6 bases and at J to 2 bases, leaving 3 bases not matched to a gene. CDR3 in amino acids: CASRLALQETQYF. In DNA, the CDR3 is TGTGCCAGCAGACTAGCGCTACAAGAGACCCAGTACTTC.

Notes on this clone: Within the sample, other DNA sequences also encode this same CDR3. The CDR3 spells CASSLGRNYGYTF. As DNA, the CDR3 is TGCGCCAGCAGCTTGGGGCGGAACTATGGCTACACCTTC. V gene TRBV5-1 combines with J gene TRBJ1-2; D uncertain. This CDR3 contains 13 residues. V was clipped by 0 bases and J by 2 bases, with 5 bases between them. From germline, CDR1 is SGHRS and CDR2 YFSETQ.

The chain couples TRBV2 to TRBJ1-3; D possibly corresponds to TRBD1 (6 bases). This CDR3 is 13 amino acids long. Germline V gene sequence: CDR1 SNHLY, CDR2 FYNNEI. Between the trimmed V and J ends, which lost 10 bases and 4 bases, there was a span of 14 bases. Here the CDR3 DNA reads TGTGCCAAACAAACAGGGTGGGGAAACACCATATATTTT. Translating gives CAKQTGWGNTIYF.

This clone came up once. The sample contains more than one DNA sequence encoding this CDR3. The CDR3 sequence: CAWTLTGYTEAFF. The CDR3 DNA sequence: TGTGCCTGGACGCTTACAGGGTACACTGAAGCTTTCTTT. The chain recombines TRBV30 with TRBJ1-1, with D perhaps matching TRBD1 (6 bases). The V gene's germline CDR1 is GTSNPN and CDR2 SVGIG (reference sequence). V gave up 4 bases and J gave up 3 bases, with 12 bases separating them. This CDR3 comprises 13 residues.

The chain combines TRBV30 with TRBJ1-1; no definite D call. This CDR3 region has 13 residues. V was clipped by 4 bases and J by 5 bases, with 14 bases between them. The V gene's germline CDR1 is GTSNPN and CDR2 SVGIG (reference sequence). CDR3 DNA sequence: TGTGCCTGGAACCCAGGCGAGTGGACTGAAGCTTTCTTT. This sequence encodes CAWNPGEWTEAFF.

The chain employs TRBV24-1 and TRBJ2-5, with 16 nucleotides matching TRBD2. The germline gives CDR1 KGHDR, CDR2 SFDVKD. V was clipped by 9 bases and J by 7 bases; unmatched bases: 1. The CDR3 loop spans 13 amino acids. The CDR3 is CATGTSGGGTQYF. Written as DNA, the CDR3 is TGTGCCACCGGGACTAGCGGGGGGGGGACCCAGTACTTC.